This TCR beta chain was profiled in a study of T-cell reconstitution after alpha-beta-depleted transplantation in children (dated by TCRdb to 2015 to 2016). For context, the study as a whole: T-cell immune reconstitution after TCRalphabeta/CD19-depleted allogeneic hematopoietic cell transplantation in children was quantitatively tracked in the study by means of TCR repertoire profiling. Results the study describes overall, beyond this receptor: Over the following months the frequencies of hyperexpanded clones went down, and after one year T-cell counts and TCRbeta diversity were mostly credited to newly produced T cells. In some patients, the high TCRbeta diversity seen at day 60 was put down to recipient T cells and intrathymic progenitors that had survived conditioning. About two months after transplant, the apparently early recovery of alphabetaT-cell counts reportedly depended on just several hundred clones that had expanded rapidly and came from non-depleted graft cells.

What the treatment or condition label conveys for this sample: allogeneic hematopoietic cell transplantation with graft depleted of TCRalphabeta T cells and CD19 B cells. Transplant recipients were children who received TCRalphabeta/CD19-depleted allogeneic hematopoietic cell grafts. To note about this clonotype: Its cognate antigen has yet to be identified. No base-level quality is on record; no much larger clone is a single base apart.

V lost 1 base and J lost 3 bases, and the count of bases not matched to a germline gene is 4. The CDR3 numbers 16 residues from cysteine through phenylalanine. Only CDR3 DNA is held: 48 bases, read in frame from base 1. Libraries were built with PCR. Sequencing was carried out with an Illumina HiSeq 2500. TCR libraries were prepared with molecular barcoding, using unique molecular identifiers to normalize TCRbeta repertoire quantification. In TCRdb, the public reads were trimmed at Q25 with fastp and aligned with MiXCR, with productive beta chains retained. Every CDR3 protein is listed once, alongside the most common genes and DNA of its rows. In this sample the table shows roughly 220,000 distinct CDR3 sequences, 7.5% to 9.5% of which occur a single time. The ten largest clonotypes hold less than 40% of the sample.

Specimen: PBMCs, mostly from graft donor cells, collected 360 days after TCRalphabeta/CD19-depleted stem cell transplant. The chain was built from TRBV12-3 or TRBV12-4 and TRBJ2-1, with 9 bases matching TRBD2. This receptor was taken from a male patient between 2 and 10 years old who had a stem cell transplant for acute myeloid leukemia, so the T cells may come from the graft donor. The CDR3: CASSLVGSGSYNEQFF. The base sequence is TGTGCCAGCAGTTTAGTGGGTAGCGGGAGCTACAATGAGCAGTTCTTC.